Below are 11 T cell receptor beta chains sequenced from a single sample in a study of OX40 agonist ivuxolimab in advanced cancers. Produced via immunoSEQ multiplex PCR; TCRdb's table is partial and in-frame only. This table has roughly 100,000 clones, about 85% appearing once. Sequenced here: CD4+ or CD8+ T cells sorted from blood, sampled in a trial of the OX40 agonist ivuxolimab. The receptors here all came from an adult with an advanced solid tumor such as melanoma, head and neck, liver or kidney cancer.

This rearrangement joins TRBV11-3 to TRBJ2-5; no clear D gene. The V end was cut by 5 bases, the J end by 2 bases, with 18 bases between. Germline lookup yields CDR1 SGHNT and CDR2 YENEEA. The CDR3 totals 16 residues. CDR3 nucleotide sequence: TGTGCCAGCAGCCAGACGGGCAGGCCAAAACAAGAGACCCAGTACTTC. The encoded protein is CASSQTGRPKQETQYF.

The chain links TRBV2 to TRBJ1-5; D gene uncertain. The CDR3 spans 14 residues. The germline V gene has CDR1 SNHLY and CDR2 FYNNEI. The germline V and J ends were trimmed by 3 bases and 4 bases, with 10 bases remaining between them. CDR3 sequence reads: CASSDRRTNQPQHF. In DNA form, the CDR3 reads TGTGCCAGCAGTGATAGGCGGACGAATCAGCCCCAGCATTTT.

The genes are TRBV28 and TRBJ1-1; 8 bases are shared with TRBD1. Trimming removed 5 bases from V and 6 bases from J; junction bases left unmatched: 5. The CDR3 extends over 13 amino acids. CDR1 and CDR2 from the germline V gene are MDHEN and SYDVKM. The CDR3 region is CASSNGQGAEAFF. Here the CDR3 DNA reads TGTGCCAGCAGTAATGGACAGGGTGCTGAAGCTTTCTTT.

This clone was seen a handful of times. CDR3 sequence reads: CASAQGDSNQPQHF. In DNA form, the CDR3 reads TGTGCCAGCGCCCAAGGGGACAGCAATCAGCCCCAGCATTTT. This rearrangement joins TRBV18 to TRBJ1-5; a possible D gene is TRBD1 (5 bases). Deletions cut 8 bases from V and 1 base from J, with 12 bases between. This CDR3 is 14 amino acids long. The germline V gene has CDR1 KGHSH and CDR2 LQKENI.

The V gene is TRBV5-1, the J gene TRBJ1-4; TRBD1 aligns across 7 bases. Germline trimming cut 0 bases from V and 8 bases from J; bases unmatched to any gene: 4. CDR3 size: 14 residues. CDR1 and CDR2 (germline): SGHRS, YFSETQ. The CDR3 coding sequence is TGCGCCAGCAGCTTGGGACAGGGAGGGGAAAAACTGTTTTTT. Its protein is CASSLGQGGEKLFF.

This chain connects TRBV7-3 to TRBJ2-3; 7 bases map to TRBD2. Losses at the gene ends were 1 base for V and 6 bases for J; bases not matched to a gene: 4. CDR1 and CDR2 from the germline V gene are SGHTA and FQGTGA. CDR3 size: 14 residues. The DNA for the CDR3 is TGTGCCAGCAGCTTAAGCGGGAGTGAGGATACGCAGTATTTT. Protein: CASSLSGSEDTQYF.

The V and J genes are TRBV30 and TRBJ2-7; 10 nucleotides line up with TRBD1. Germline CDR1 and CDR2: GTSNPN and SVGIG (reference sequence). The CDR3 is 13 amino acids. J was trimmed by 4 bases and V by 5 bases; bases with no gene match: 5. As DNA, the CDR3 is TGTGCCTGGGCACGGGACAGGGGATACGAGCAGTACTTC. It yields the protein CAWARDRGYEQYF.

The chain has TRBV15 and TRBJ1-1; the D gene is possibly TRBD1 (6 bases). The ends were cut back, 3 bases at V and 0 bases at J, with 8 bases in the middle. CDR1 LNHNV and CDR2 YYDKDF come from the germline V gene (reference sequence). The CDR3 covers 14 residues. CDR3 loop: CATSRDSLNTEAFF. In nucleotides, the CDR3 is TGTGCCACCAGCAGGGACAGCTTGAACACTGAAGCTTTCTTT.

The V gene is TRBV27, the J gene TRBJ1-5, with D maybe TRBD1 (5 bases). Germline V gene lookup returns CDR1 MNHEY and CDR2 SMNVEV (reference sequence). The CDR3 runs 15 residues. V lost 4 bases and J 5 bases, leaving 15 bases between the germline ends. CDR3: CASSSGTPLYQPQHF. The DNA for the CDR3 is TGTGCCAGCAGTTCTGGGACTCCACTTTATCAGCCCCAGCATTTT.

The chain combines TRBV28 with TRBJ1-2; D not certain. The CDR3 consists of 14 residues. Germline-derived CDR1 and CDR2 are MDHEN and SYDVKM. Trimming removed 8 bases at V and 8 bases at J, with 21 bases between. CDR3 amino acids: CASAILGSERGYTF. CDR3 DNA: TGTGCCAGCGCCATCCTAGGCAGCGAGAGGGGCTACACCTTC.

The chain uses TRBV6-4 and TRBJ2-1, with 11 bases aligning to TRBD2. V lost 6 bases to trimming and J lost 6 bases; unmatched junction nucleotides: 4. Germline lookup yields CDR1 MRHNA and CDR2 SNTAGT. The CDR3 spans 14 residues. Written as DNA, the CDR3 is TGTGCCAGCAGCCTAGCGGGAGGACGCAATGAGCAGTTCTTC. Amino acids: CASSLAGGRNEQFF.